A selection of T cell receptor beta chains follows, all from one sample in a study of T-cell reconstitution after alpha-beta-depleted transplantation in children. Using its own MiXCR run on the PCR reads, TCRdb lists one record per CDR3 protein. The data hold about 350,000 distinct CDR3 sequences, with about a sixth observed a single time. Sequenced material: PBMCs, mostly from graft donor cells, taken 360 days after TCRalphabeta/CD19-depleted stem cell transplant. These receptor sequences come from a male patient aged 2-10 years who had a stem cell transplant for acute lymphoblastic leukemia, so the T cells may come from the graft donor. Each CDR3 is given with its conserved first and last residue. The order of the fields is J gene, clone size, D gene, V gene, CDR3 DNA, CDR3 protein. D genes are given only for firm matches. Expanded clones get a size class; other rows say once, few or many, or leave the size out.

J: TRBJ2-5; size: many; D: TRBD2; V: TRBV9; DNA: TGTGCCAGCAGCGTAGATCCTAGCGGGAGGCTCTCCGAAGAGACCCAGTACTTC; CDR3: CASSVDPSGRLSEETQYF
J: TRBJ1-2; size: .; D: .; V: TRBV6-5; DNA: TGTGCCAGCAGTTACTCTGCCCACGCAGGGCCGGATGGCTACACCTTC; CDR3: CASSYSAHAGPDGYTF
J: TRBJ2-7; size: .; D: TRBD1; V: TRBV5-1; DNA: TGCGCCAGCAGCTTGGAAGGACAGGGCCACGAGCAGTACTTC; CDR3: CASSLEGQGHEQYF
J: TRBJ1-5; size: .; D: .; V: TRBV4-1; DNA: TGCGCCAGCAGCCAAGCTCAGGTGGGGGAGCCCCAGCATTTT; CDR3: CASSQAQVGEPQHF
J: TRBJ1-2; size: many; D: TRBD1; V: TRBV29-1; DNA: TGCAGCGTCTTTGACCCTGGGACAGGGGACTATGGCTACACCTTC; CDR3: CSVFDPGTGDYGYTF
J: TRBJ2-3; size: .; D: .; V: TRBV25-1; DNA: TGTGCCAGCAGTGAAACCACAGATACGCAGTATTTT; CDR3: CASSETTDTQYF
J: TRBJ2-1; size: .; D: TRBD2; V: TRBV27; DNA: TGTGCCAGCACGGCGGGAGTTGGCTATGAGCAGTTCTTC; CDR3: CASTAGVGYEQFF
J: TRBJ1-6; size: few; D: TRBD1; V: TRBV6-5; DNA: TGTGCCAGCAGTTACGGGACAGGGGCGAACAATTCACCCCTCCACTTT; CDR3: CASSYGTGANNSPLHF
J: TRBJ2-7; size: few; D: .; V: TRBV7-9; DNA: TGTGCCAGCAGCCCCCGACAGAGTTACGAGCAGTACTTC; CDR3: CASSPRQSYEQYF
J: TRBJ2-3; size: few; D: .; V: TRBV29-1; DNA: TGCAGCGTTGAGAAGACAGGCAGCACAGATACGCAGTATTTT; CDR3: CSVEKTGSTDTQYF
J: TRBJ2-7; size: .; D: .; V: TRBV28; DNA: TGTGCCAGCAGTTTACAGGTTCGCGAGCAGTACTTC; CDR3: CASSLQVREQYF